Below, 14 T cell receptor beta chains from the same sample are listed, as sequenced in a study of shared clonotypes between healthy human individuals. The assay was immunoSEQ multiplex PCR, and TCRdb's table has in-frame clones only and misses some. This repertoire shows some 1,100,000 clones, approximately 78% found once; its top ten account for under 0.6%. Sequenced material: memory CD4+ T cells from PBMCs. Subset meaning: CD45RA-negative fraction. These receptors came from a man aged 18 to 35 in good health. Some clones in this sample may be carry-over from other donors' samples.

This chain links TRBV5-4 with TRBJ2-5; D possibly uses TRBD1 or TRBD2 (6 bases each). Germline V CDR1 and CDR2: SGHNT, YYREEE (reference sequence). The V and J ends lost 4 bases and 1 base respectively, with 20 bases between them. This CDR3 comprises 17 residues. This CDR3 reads CASSRDLGKGGQETQYF. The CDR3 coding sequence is TGTGCCAGCAGCAGAGACCTGGGAAAGGGGGGCCAAGAGACCCAGTACTTC. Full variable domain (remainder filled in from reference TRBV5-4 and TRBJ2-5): ETGVTQSPTHLIKTRGQQVTLRCSSQSGHNTVSWYQQALGQGPQFIFQYYREEENGRGNFPPRFSGLQFPNYSSELNVNALELDDSALYLCASSRDLGKGGQETQYFGPGTRLLVL.

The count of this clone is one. The CDR3 DNA follows: TGTGCCAGCGCCCTAGGGACTAACCAAGAGACCCAGTACTTC. Protein product: CASALGTNQETQYF. This chain connects TRBV6-5 to TRBJ2-5, with 7 bases aligning to TRBD2. From germline, CDR1 is MNHEY and CDR2 SVGAGI. The CDR3 is 14 amino acids. V shed 8 bases and J 0 bases; nucleotides not matched to a gene: 6.

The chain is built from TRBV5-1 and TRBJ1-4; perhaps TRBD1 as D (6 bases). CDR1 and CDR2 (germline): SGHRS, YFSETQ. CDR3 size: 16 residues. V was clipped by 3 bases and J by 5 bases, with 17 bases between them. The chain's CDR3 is CASSSVLGGANEKLFF. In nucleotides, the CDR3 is TGCGCCAGCAGCTCAGTCCTGGGGGGCGCAAATGAAAAACTGTTTTTT.

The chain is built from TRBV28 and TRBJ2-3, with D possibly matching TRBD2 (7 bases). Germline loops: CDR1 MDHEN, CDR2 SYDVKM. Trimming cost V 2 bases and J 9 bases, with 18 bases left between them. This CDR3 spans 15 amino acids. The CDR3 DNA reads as TGTGCCAGCAGTTTAGTAGGGGGGGAGAGGAGAACGCAGTATTTT. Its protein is CASSLVGGERRTQYF.

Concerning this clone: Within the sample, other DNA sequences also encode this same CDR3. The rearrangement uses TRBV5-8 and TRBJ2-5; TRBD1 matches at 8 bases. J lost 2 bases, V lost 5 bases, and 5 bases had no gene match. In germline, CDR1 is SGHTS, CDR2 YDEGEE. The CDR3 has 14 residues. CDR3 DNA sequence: TGTGCCAGCAGACCCAGGACAGGGCAAGAGACCCAGTACTTC. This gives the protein CASRPRTGQETQYF. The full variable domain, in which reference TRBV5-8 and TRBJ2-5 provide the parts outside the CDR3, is EAGVTQSPTHLIKTRGQQATLRCSPISGHTSVYWYQQALGLGLQFLLWYDEGEERNRGNFPPRFSGRQFPNYSSELNVNALELEDSALYLCASRPRTGQETQYFGPGTRLLVL.

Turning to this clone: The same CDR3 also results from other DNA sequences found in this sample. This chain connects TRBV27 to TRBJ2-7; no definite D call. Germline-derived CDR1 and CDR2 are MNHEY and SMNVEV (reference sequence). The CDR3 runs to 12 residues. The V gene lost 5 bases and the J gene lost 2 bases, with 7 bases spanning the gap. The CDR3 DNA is TGTGCCAGCAGTCCAGACCCCTACGAGCAGTACTTC. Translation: CASSPDPYEQYF.

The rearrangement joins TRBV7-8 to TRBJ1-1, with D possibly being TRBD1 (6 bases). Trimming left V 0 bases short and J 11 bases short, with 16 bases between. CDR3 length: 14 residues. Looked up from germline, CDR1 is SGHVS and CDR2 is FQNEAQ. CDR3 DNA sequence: TGTGCCAGCAGCTTAGCGCTGGGGACAAGCGGGGCTTTCTTT. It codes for CASSLALGTSGAFF. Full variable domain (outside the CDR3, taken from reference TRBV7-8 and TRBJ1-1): GAGVSQSPRYKVAKRGQDVALRCDPISGHVSLFWYQQALGQGPEFLTYFQNEAQLDKSGLPSDRFFAERPEGSVSTLKIQRTQQEDSAVYLCASSLALGTSGAFFGQGTRLTVV.

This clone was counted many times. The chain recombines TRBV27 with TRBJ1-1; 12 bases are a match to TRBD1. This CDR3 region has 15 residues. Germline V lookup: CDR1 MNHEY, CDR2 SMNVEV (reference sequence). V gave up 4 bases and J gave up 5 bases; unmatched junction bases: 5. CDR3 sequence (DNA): TGTGCCAGCAGTTGGGACAGGGGGCCGGGGACTGAAGCTTTCTTT. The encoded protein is CASSWDRGPGTEAFF.

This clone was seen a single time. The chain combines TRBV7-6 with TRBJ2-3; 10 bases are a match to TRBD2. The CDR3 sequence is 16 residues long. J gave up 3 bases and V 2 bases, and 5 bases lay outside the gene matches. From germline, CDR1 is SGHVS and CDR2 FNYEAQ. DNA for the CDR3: TGTGCCAGCAGCTTAAGAACTAGCGGGGTAACAGATACGCAGTATTTT. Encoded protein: CASSLRTSGVTDTQYF.

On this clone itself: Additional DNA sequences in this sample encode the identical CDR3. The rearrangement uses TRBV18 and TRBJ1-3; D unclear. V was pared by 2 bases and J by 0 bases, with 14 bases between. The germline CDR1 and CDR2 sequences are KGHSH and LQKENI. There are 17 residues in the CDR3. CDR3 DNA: TGTGCCAGCTCACCAGCTGGACCAACTCACTCTGGAAACACCATATATTTT. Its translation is CASSPAGPTHSGNTIYF.

The CDR3 region is CASSSSGGNTEAFF. CDR3 coding DNA: TGTGCCAGCAGCTCCTCCGGGGGGAACACTGAAGCTTTCTTT. The rearrangement uses TRBV7-3 and TRBJ1-1; D is perhaps TRBD1 (5 bases). Germline-derived CDR1 and CDR2 are SGHTA and FQGTGA. The CDR3 spans 14 residues. Trimming took off 4 bases at V and 1 base at J, with 10 bases between the two ends.

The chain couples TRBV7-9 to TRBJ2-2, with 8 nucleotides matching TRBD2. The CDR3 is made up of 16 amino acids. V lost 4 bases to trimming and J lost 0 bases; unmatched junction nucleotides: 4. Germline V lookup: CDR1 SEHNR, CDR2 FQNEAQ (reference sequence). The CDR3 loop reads CASSSPSGSNTGELFF. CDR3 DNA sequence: TGTGCCAGCAGCTCCCCTAGCGGGTCGAACACCGGGGAGCTGTTTTTT. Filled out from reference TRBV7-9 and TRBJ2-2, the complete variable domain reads DTGVSQNPRHKITKRGQNVTFRCDPISEHNRLYWYRQTLGQGPEFLTYFQNEAQLEKSRLLSDRFSAERPKGSFSTLEIQRTEQGDSAMYLCASSSPSGSNTGELFFGEGSRLTVL.

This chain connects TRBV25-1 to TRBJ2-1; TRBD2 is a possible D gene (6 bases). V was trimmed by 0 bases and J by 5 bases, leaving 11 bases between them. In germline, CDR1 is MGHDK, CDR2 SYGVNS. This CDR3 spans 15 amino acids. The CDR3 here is CASSEYTSSHNEQFF. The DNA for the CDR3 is TGTGCCAGCAGTGAATATACTAGCTCACACAATGAGCAGTTCTTC.

For the CDR3, the DNA is TGTGCCACCAGCACTCGACAGGGTTCCTACGAGCAGTACTTC. Translating it yields CATSTRQGSYEQYF. The chain has TRBV15 and TRBJ2-7, with TRBD1 identical over 7 bases. The germline CDR1 and CDR2 sequences are LNHNV and YYDKDF (reference sequence). V trimming: 4 bases; J trimming: 1 base; junction bases outside the gene matches: 4. The CDR3 totals 14 residues.